The 9 T cell receptor beta chains given below trace back to one sample, sequenced in a study of technical replicates of blood from a handful of donors. Libraries were prepared by immunoSEQ multiplex PCR; TCRdb keeps only in-frame clonotypes and omits some of them. The profile shows 98,000 or so clones, about 95% of them singletons. The sequencing sample was made of T cells isolated from PBMCs. The receptors originated from a human donor in good health.

The CDR3 region has the DNA TGTGCCAGCAGTGACTCGGACAGGGCGGAATCACCCCTCCACTTT. It is translated as CASSDSDRAESPLHF. The chain is built from TRBV6-4 and TRBJ1-6, with 8 bases aligning to TRBD1. CDR3 size: 15 residues. CDR1 MRHNA and CDR2 SNTAGT come from the germline V gene. V dropped 0 bases and J dropped 10; count of bases not matched to a gene: 5.

The chain employs TRBV11-2 and TRBJ2-3, with 12 bases fitting TRBD2. The V and J ends lost 3 bases and 6 bases, in that order; junction bases with no gene match: 7. Germline V gene sequence: CDR1 SGHAT, CDR2 FQNNGV. The CDR3 contains 16 residues. The chain's CDR3 is CASSFRLAGDSDTQYF. In nucleotides, the CDR3 is TGTGCCAGCAGCTTCCGACTAGCGGGAGACTCTGATACGCAGTATTTT.

The chain combines TRBV15 with TRBJ2-7, with 7 bases aligning to TRBD1. The CDR3 covers 16 residues. J was trimmed by 2 bases and V by 0 bases; bases with no gene match: 7. Germline-derived CDR1 and CDR2 are LNHNV and YYDKDF (reference sequence). CDR3 DNA sequence: TGTGCCACCAGCAGAGAGACGGGACAGCTCCCCTACGAGCAGTACTTC. Residues: CATSRETGQLPYEQYF.

The chain links TRBV19 to TRBJ2-6, with 10 bases identical to TRBD1. This CDR3 comprises 11 residues. CDR1 and CDR2 from the germline V gene are LNHDA and SQIVND (reference sequence). CDR3 sequence: CVTWTGGLVTF. CDR3 in DNA: TGTGTCACCTGGACAGGGGGTCTCGTGACTTTC.

The rearrangement links TRBV11-3 to TRBJ2-7; TRBD2 matches at 8 bases. In germline, CDR1 is SGHNT, CDR2 YENEEA. After removal of 4 bases from V and 6 bases from J, the junction contained 5 bases not matched to a gene. CDR3 length equals 13 residues. CDR3 DNA sequence: TGTGCCAGCAGCTCCGGGGGGGCTAGCGAGCAGTACTTC. Encoded protein: CASSSGGASEQYF.

The V gene is TRBV30, the J gene TRBJ2-5; 8 bases match TRBD2. CDR3 length: 11 residues. V lost 3 bases and J lost 9; bases outside the gene matches: 3. Germline-derived CDR1 and CDR2 are GTSNPN and SVGIG (reference sequence). CDR3 DNA sequence: TGTGCCTGGAGCCTCGGGGGGGCCCAGTACTTC. It encodes CAWSLGGAQYF. Supplemented by reference TRBV30 and TRBJ2-5, the full variable domain reads SQTIHQWPATLVQPVGSPLSLECTVEGTSNPNLYWYRQAAGRGLQLLFYSVGIGQISSEVPQNLSASRPQDRQFILSSKKLLLSDSGFYLCAWSLGGAQYFGPGTRLLVL.

For the CDR3, the DNA is TGTGCCAGCAGCTTGGGACAGGGCGTGAACACTGAAGCTTTCTTT. Encoded protein: CASSLGQGVNTEAFF. The gene calls are TRBV5-6 and TRBJ1-1; 7 bases map to TRBD1. This CDR3 is 15 amino acids long. Germline trimming cut 0 bases from V and 0 bases from J; bases unmatched to any gene: 2. Per the germline V gene, CDR1 is SGHDT and CDR2 is YYEEEE.

This clone showed up just once. The chain has TRBV7-7 and TRBJ2-5; 9 positions agree with TRBD1. V lost 6 bases and J lost 3; bases outside the gene matches: 5. Germline V gene sequence: CDR1 SSHAT, CDR2 FNYEAQ (reference sequence). CDR3 length: 14 amino acids. CDR3 sequence: CASSMTGGEETQYF. Here the CDR3 DNA reads TGTGCCAGCAGTATGACAGGGGGGGAAGAGACCCAGTACTTC.

The chain links TRBV29-1 to TRBJ2-1; 11 bases line up with TRBD2. The CDR3 extends over 14 amino acids. V shed 4 bases, J shed 8 bases, and the junction held 7 bases outside the gene matches. From germline, CDR1 is SQVTM and CDR2 ANQGSEA. Here the CDR3 DNA reads TGCAGCGTTGCTAGCGGGAGGTCGACGGATGAGCAGTTCTTC. Translated, it gives CSVASGRSTDEQFF.